Listed below are T cell receptor beta chains from one sample, sequenced in a study of shared clonotypes between healthy human individuals. The protocol was immunoSEQ multiplex PCR, while the TCRdb copy is restricted to in-frame clones and leaves out a portion. The repertoire includes about 2.4 million clones, about 92% of them detected once, and 0.11% to 0.15% sits in the top ten. Source material: naive CD4+ T cells sorted from blood. The source is a man between 18 and 29 years old in good health. The CDR3 runs from the conserved cysteine through the conserved F or W. Fields, in order: J gene, V gene, clone size, D gene, CDR3 protein, CDR3 DNA. The D gene is left open where the match is weak. Expanded clones get a size class; other rows say once, few or many, or leave the size out.

TRBJ2-2,TRBV30,-,-,CAWSVGPQGNTGELFF,TGTGCCTGGAGTGTTGGGCCCCAGGGGAACACCGGGGAGCTGTTTTTT
TRBJ1-5,TRBV19,few,TRBD1,CATRKTGKDQPQHF,TGTGCCACCAGGAAGACAGGGAAAGATCAGCCCCAGCATTTT
TRBJ1-2,TRBV6-5,-,-,CASRQTGQSYGYTF,TGTGCCAGCCGACAGACAGGACAGAGCTATGGCTACACCTTC
TRBJ1-1,TRBV18,-,TRBD1,CASSPVDRGTEAFF,TGTGCCAGCTCACCCGTGGACAGGGGCACTGAAGCTTTCTTT
TRBJ2-3,TRBV4-2,-,-,CASSRSMIGTTWTDTQYF,TGTGCCAGCAGCCGAAGCATGATAGGAACAACATGGACAGATACGCAGTATTTT
TRBJ2-3,TRBV5-1,-,TRBD2,CASSLSPAGGGTDTQYF,TGCGCCAGCAGCCTATCGCCAGCGGGAGGTGGGACAGATACGCAGTATTTT
TRBJ2-7,TRBV2,once,TRBD1,CASSDDRAYSYEQYF,TGTGCCAGCAGTGACGACAGGGCTTACTCCTACGAGCAGTACTTC
TRBJ2-5,TRBV25-1,-,-,CASSYTGRLYGETQYF,TGTGCCAGCAGTTATACCGGCAGGTTATACGGGGAGACCCAGTACTTC
TRBJ1-2,TRBV7-2,-,TRBD1,CASSYDRANYGYTF,TGTGCCAGCAGCTACGACAGGGCTAACTATGGCTACACCTTC
TRBJ2-7,TRBV18,-,TRBD2,CASSPGGSSNEQYF,TGTGCCAGCTCACCTGGCGGGAGCTCCAACGAGCAGTACTTC